A single sample gave rise to the 17 T cell receptor beta chains below, sequenced in a study of blood T cell repertoires in COVID-19. TCRdb's copy holds only in-frame clones and misses some; the assay was immunoSEQ multiplex PCR. The sample carries about 160,000 clones, nearly 80% recorded once. The sample was peripheral blood. The source of these receptors is a woman older than 75 with acute or convalescent COVID-19.

This sequence joins TRBV30 and TRBJ1-5; TRBD1 agrees at 8 bases. CDR1 is GTSNPN, CDR2 SVGIG, per germline (reference sequence). There are 12 residues in the CDR3. Trimming removed 4 bases from V and 7 bases from J; junction bases left unmatched: 3. The CDR3 reads CAWNDRGQPQHF. The DNA of the CDR3 is TGTGCCTGGAATGACAGGGGACAGCCCCAGCATTTT.

The chain recombines TRBV28 with TRBJ2-1; TRBD2 might be the D (6 bases). There are 15 residues in the CDR3. Germline-derived CDR1 and CDR2 are MDHEN and SYDVKM. Trimming took 6 bases from V and 4 from J, leaving 16 bases between them. The CDR3: CASSLRDSPYNEQFF. The DNA for the CDR3 is TGTGCCAGCAGCCTCAGGGACTCTCCATACAATGAGCAGTTCTTC.

This clone was seen a few times. CDR3 amino acids: CASSLGGGLRAYGYTF. The CDR3 DNA sequence: TGTGCCAGCAGCTTGGGTGGAGGACTACGGGCCTATGGCTACACCTTC. This chain connects TRBV5-4 to TRBJ1-2; D gene unclear. Germline loops: CDR1 SGHNT, CDR2 YYREEE (reference sequence). This CDR3 region has 16 residues. Trimming shortened V by 0 bases and J by 4 bases, and 16 bases separated the two germline ends.

The rearrangement links TRBV6-1 to TRBJ2-2, with TRBD1 as a possible D gene (6 bases). Germline loops: CDR1 MNHNS, CDR2 SASEGT. The CDR3 has 15 residues. The V end lost 2 bases, the J end lost 5 bases, and 12 bases lay between the germline ends. The CDR3 coding sequence is TGTGCCAGCAGTGAACCCCAGACAGGTACCGGGGAGCTGTTTTTT. Translating gives CASSEPQTGTGELFF.

The chain uses TRBV11-3 and TRBJ1-1, with a weak D call TRBD1 (6 bases). V was trimmed by 5 bases and J by 1 base, leaving 8 bases between them. The length of the CDR3 is 13 residues. CDR1 is SGHNT, CDR2 YENEEA, per germline. CDR3 sequence reads: CASSEQGNTEAFF. The CDR3 bases are TGTGCCAGCAGCGAACAGGGGAACACTGAAGCTTTCTTT. Full variable domain (rest looked up from reference TRBV11-3 and TRBJ1-1): EAGVVQSPRYKIIEKKQPVAFWCNPISGHNTLYWYLQNLGQGPELLIRYENEEAVDDSQLPKDRFSAERLKGVDSTLKIQPAELGDSAVYLCASSEQGNTEAFFGQGTRLTVV.

This clone was detected once. The chain recombines TRBV4-2 with TRBJ2-4, with 16 positions matching TRBD2. The germline gives CDR1 LGHNA, CDR2 YNFKEQ. The CDR3 runs to 16 residues. V was clipped by 4 bases and J by 5 bases; unmatched bases: 2. The DNA for the CDR3 is TGTGCCAGCAGCCTGGGGACTAGCGGGGGGGAAAACATTCAGTACTTC. The encoded protein is CASSLGTSGGENIQYF.

This clone was seen more than once but under ten times. The chain uses TRBV6-1 and TRBJ1-4, with 11 bases that match TRBD1. CDR1 MNHNS and CDR2 SASEGT come from the germline V gene. The CDR3 covers 16 residues. J lost 10 bases, V lost 2 bases, and 9 bases had no gene match. CDR3: CASSERGTGGFVKLFF. The CDR3 DNA reads TGTGCCAGCAGTGAAAGGGGGACAGGGGGATTTGTAAAACTGTTTTTT.

This chain connects TRBV6-4 to TRBJ1-5; TRBD1 might be the D (5 bases). V lost 1 base, J lost 3 bases, and 10 bases lay in between. The CDR3 has 15 residues. The germline V gene has CDR1 MRHNA and CDR2 SNTAGT. CDR3 residues: CASSDFPGINQPQHF. CDR3 DNA sequence: TGTGCCAGCAGTGACTTTCCAGGGATCAATCAGCCCCAGCATTTT.

The rearrangement uses TRBV28 and TRBJ1-6; D not certain. Trimming shortened V by 7 bases and J by 7 bases, and 20 bases separated the two germline ends. Looked up from germline, CDR1 is MDHEN and CDR2 is SYDVKM. The CDR3 spans 16 residues. The CDR3 protein is CASILGGGRGNSPLHF. The CDR3 DNA is TGTGCCAGCATCCTAGGCGGAGGGCGCGGGAATTCACCCCTCCACTTT.

The count of this clone is one. The CDR3 loop reads CASRPRVESYEQYF. CDR3 coding DNA: TGTGCCAGCAGACCCCGCGTAGAATCCTACGAGCAGTACTTC. The chain joins TRBV6-6 to TRBJ2-7; the D is unclear. V gave up 6 bases and J gave up 1 base, with 13 bases separating them. The germline V gene encodes CDR1 MNHNY and CDR2 SVGAGI (reference sequence). This CDR3 region has 14 residues.

The chain couples TRBV12-3 or TRBV12-4 to TRBJ1-2; no definite D call. This CDR3 has 13 amino acids. V was trimmed by 2 bases and J by 0 bases, leaving 4 bases between them. CDR3 amino acids: CASSLPSNYGYTF. CDR3 nucleotide sequence: TGTGCCAGCAGTTTACCCTCTAACTATGGCTACACCTTC.

The chain has TRBV6-5 and TRBJ2-3, with 7 positions matching TRBD1. The J segment lost 3 bases and the V segment lost 7 bases, leaving 7 bases of the junction unmatched. Per germline, CDR1 MNHEY and CDR2 SVGAGI. The CDR3 has 14 residues. In DNA form, the CDR3 reads TGTGCCAGCACACCGGGACAGTTAACAGATACGCAGTATTTT. It is translated as CASTPGQLTDTQYF.

The count of this clone is one. The chain employs TRBV27 and TRBJ1-6; TRBD1 matches 9 bases. The V and J ends lost 6 bases and 6 bases, in that order; junction bases with no gene match: 3. The length of the CDR3 is 14 residues. Germline lookup yields CDR1 MNHEY and CDR2 SMNVEV (reference sequence). CDR3 protein: CASSWTGANSPLHF. The DNA for the CDR3 is TGTGCCAGCAGCTGGACAGGGGCTAATTCACCCCTCCACTTT.

V usage is TRBV5-1 and J usage is TRBJ2-1; the match to TRBD1 covers 7 bases. Germline trimming cut 5 bases from V and 5 bases from J; bases unmatched to any gene: 10. CDR1 and CDR2 (germline): SGHRS, YFSETQ. The CDR3 is made up of 15 amino acids. Here the CDR3 reads CASREAGTENNEQFF. The DNA of the CDR3 is TGCGCCAGCAGGGAAGCCGGGACAGAAAACAATGAGCAGTTCTTC.

The chain is built from TRBV29-1 and TRBJ1-1, with D perhaps matching TRBD1 (5 bases). The V gene's germline CDR1 is SQVTM and CDR2 ANQGSEA. The V gene lost 6 bases and the J gene lost 0 bases, with 11 bases spanning the gap. This CDR3 has 13 amino acids. CDR3 DNA sequence: TGCAGCGTCGAACAGGATATGAACACTGAAGCTTTCTTT. It translates to CSVEQDMNTEAFF.

This chain uses TRBV29-1 with TRBJ2-1, with 11 bases matching TRBD2. Trimming at V came to 6 bases and at J to 5 bases, leaving 6 bases not matched to a gene. The CDR3 runs 14 residues. Germline V CDR1 and CDR2: SQVTM, ANQGSEA. CDR3 region: CSVPGLADHNEQFF. Written as DNA, the CDR3 is TGCAGCGTACCGGGACTAGCGGATCACAATGAGCAGTTCTTC.

The sample holds one count of this clone. The chain employs TRBV4-1 and TRBJ2-1; 12 bases are shared with TRBD2. This CDR3 spans 17 amino acids. Germline CDR1 MGHRA, CDR2 YSYEKL. V trimming: 3 bases; J trimming: 12 bases; junction bases outside the gene matches: 15. CDR3 loop: CASSQDRVRLAGGAQFF. CDR3 bases: TGCGCCAGCAGCCAGGACAGGGTACGGCTAGCGGGAGGGGCGCAGTTCTTC.